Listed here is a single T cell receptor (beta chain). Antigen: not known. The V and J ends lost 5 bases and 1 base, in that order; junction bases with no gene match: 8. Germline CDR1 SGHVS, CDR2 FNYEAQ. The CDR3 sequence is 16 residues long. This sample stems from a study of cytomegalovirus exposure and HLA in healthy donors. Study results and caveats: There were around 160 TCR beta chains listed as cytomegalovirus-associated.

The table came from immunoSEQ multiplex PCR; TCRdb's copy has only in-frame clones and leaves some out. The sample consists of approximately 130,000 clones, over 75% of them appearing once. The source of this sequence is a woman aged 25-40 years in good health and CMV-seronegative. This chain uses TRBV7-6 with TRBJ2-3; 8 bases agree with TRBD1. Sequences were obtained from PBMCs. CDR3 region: CASSPRTGSGTDTQYF. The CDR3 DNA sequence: TGTGCCAGCAGCCCTAGGACAGGGTCTGGCACAGATACGCAGTATTTT.